The source of this TCR beta chain is a study of CD8 T cells in ankylosing spondylitis. Findings and caveats of the study: A TCR beta motif of roughly eight highly homologous variants seemed to mark ankylosing spondylitis blood.

The germline gives CDR1 DFQATT, CDR2 SNEGSKA (reference sequence). The CDR3 length is 17 residues. V shed 2 bases, J shed 4 bases, and the junction held 9 bases outside the gene matches. In making TCR beta libraries, quantitative 5'-RACE with molecular barcodes was used. TCRdb fed the 5' RACE reads into MiXCR, producing one record per CDR3 protein. The table lists about 160,000 distinct CDR3 sequences, 8.5% to 10% of them singletons, with about 15% in the top ten. This clonotype was seen a handful of times. The target antigen is unknown. Material for sequencing was blood, either unsorted or a sorted T cell fraction (not recorded which). This rearrangement joins TRBV20-1 to TRBJ2-2, with 11 nucleotides matching TRBD2. The sequence derives from a female donor with ankylosing spondylitis or in good health (not recorded which). The CDR3 region is CSARPLTSGSFTGELFF. CDR3 DNA sequence: TGCAGTGCTAGACCCTTAACTAGCGGGAGTTTCACCGGGGAGCTGTTTTTT.